This TCR beta chain was profiled in a study of monozygotic twins with inflammatory bowel disease. Study observations and caveats: Patients got different immunosuppressive treatments, which may have made their repertoires more variable. None of the different T cell subtypes could be distinguished from one another.

In the case of this clonotype: The antigen is not known.

From 3,500 to 4,500 ng of total RNA, each TCR library was prepared. Template switching introduced UMIs that contain a 6-nucleotide sample barcode. Reprocessing the 5' RACE reads, TCRdb reports a single entry for every CDR3 protein and omits DNA. The sample has fewer than 200,000 distinct CDR3 sequences; the top ten hold more than 2.5%. The source is a human donor with ulcerative colitis or Crohn's disease, or a healthy co-twin of an affected twin (not recorded which). Specimen: blood.

CDR3 protein: CASSEDRRHSFSNQPQHF. The genes are TRBV6-1 and TRBJ1-5; TCRdb names TRBD1, which stays unverified in the absence of DNA. Germline V lookup: CDR1 MNHNS, CDR2 SASEGT. CDR3 size: 18 residues.